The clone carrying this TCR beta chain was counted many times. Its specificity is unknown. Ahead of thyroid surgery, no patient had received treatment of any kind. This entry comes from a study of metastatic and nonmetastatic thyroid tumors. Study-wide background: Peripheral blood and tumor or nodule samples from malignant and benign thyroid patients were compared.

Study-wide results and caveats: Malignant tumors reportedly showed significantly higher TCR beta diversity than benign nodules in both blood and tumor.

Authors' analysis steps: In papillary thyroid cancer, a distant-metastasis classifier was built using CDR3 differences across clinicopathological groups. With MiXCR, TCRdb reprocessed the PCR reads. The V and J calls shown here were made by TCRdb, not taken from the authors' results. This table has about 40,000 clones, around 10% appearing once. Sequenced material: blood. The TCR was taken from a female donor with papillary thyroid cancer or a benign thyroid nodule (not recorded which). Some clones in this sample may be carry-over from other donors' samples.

The CDR3 sequence is CASSQVFPINQPQHF. The CDR3 DNA sequence: TGCGCCAGCAGCCAAGTATTTCCGATCAATCAGCCCCAGCATTTT. The rearrangement joins TRBV4-1 to TRBJ1-5; no firm D call. V lost 1 base, J lost 3 bases, and 10 bases lay in between. CDR1 MGHRA and CDR2 YSYEKL come from the germline V gene. The CDR3 is 15 amino acids.